Following are 18 T cell receptor beta chains from one sample sequenced in a study of blood T cell repertoires in COVID-19. Assay used: immunoSEQ multiplex PCR; TCRdb lists only in-frame clones, some missing. The sample has 200,000 to 250,000 clones; approximately 80% are singletons. The sample consisted of peripheral blood. These receptors all come from a human donor in a cohort sampled during active COVID-19.

Turning to this clone: This same CDR3 is encoded by further DNA sequences in the sample. V is TRBV2 and J is TRBJ1-2; D might be TRBD1 (6 bases). V lost 5 bases and J 3 bases, leaving 10 bases between the germline ends. Germline CDR1 is SNHLY and CDR2 is FYNNEI. The CDR3 spans 13 residues. The CDR3, as DNA: TGTGCCAGCAGTCCACAGGGAGACTATGGCTACACCTTC. Amino acid sequence: CASSPQGDYGYTF.

This clone was observed once. CDR3 sequence reads: CATSRAPGESQFF. The CDR3 DNA sequence: TGTGCCACCAGCAGAGCCCCGGGGGAATCGCAGTTCTTC. V gene TRBV15 combines with J gene TRBJ2-1; the D gene is possibly TRBD2 (6 bases). The V gene's germline CDR1 is LNHNV and CDR2 YYDKDF (reference sequence). The CDR3 is 13 amino acids. V was clipped by 1 base and J by 12 bases, with 13 bases between them.

This clone was seen only once. DNA for the CDR3: TGTGCCAGCCGGGGACTAGTAACCAAAAACATTCAGTACTTC. This sequence encodes CASRGLVTKNIQYF. V is TRBV6-5 and J is TRBJ2-4; TRBD2 aligns across 8 bases. Trimming cost V 8 bases and J 2 bases; bases outside gene matches: 5. The CDR3 has 14 amino acids. Germline V gene data show CDR1 as MNHEY and CDR2 as SVGAGI.

This clone has just a few counts. V usage is TRBV11-2 and J usage is TRBJ2-3; 11 bases fit TRBD2. This CDR3 has 16 residues. The germline V gene encodes CDR1 SGHAT and CDR2 FQNNGV. The V segment lost 2 bases and the J segment 3 bases; nucleotides outside the gene matches: 4. This chain's CDR3 is CASSLLTSGRTDTQYF. CDR3 in DNA: TGTGCCAGCAGCTTACTAACTAGCGGGAGAACAGATACGCAGTATTTT.

The V gene is TRBV11-1, the J gene TRBJ2-1; D is unclear. The germline V gene has CDR1 SGHAT and CDR2 FQDESV (reference sequence). Trimming shortened V by 4 bases and J by 6 bases, and 4 bases separated the two germline ends. The CDR3 loop spans 11 amino acids. CDR3 nucleotide sequence: TGTGCCAGCAGCTCACTCAATGAGCAGTTCTTC. This encodes CASSSLNEQFF.

This clone has just a few counts. The chain is built from TRBV19 and TRBJ2-3; weak D call: TRBD2 (6 bases). This CDR3 spans 15 amino acids. Germline-derived CDR1 and CDR2 are LNHDA and SQIVND (reference sequence). Trimming removed 8 bases from V and 5 bases from J, with 20 bases in between. The CDR3 region is CASRRGLNNLDTQYF. DNA for the CDR3: TGTGCCAGTCGGAGGGGTCTCAACAATCTAGATACGCAGTATTTT.

V and J are TRBV14 and TRBJ2-1, with 7 bases that match TRBD1. V trimming: 4 bases; J trimming: 3 bases; junction bases outside the gene matches: 3. CDR3 length: 14 residues. Germline V gene data show CDR1 as SGHDN and CDR2 as FVKESK. The CDR3 coding sequence is TGTGCCAGCAGCCCACAGGGGTTCTACAATGAGCAGTTCTTC. Translated, it gives CASSPQGFYNEQFF.

This chain joins TRBV5-1 and TRBJ2-1; 11 positions match TRBD2. J gave up 4 bases and V 4 bases, and 10 bases lay outside the gene matches. This CDR3 comprises 17 residues. Germline CDR1 is SGHRS and CDR2 is YFSETQ. The CDR3, as DNA: TGCGCCAGCAGCACGTTTAGCGGGAGGGCTGGTTACAATGAGCAGTTCTTC. Translated: CASSTFSGRAGYNEQFF.

The V call is TRBV10-1, the J call TRBJ2-3; D gene ambiguous. CDR3 length equals 12 residues. Trimming removed 6 bases from V and 4 bases from J, with 8 bases in between. Germline-derived CDR1 and CDR2 are WNHNN and SYGVQD (reference sequence). The CDR3 sequence: CASRRWADTQYF. In DNA, the CDR3 is TGCGCCAGCAGGAGGTGGGCAGATACGCAGTATTTT.

The J gene is TRBJ1-3, the V gene TRBV19, with 9 bases lining up with TRBD1. The CDR3 runs to 14 residues. CDR1 is LNHDA, CDR2 SQIVND, per germline (reference sequence). V was clipped by 8 bases and J by 2 bases; unmatched bases: 4. DNA for the CDR3: TGTGCCAGTCTGGGACAGGGAACTGGAAACACCATATATTTT. Amino acids: CASLGQGTGNTIYF.

This clone has just a few counts. The chain has TRBV4-1 and TRBJ2-7; 10 bases fit TRBD2. Germline trimming cut 1 base from V and 6 bases from J; bases unmatched to any gene: 12. The CDR3 sequence is 17 residues long. Germline-derived CDR1 and CDR2 are MGHRA and YSYEKL. The CDR3 loop reads CASSQVLKREGKVEQYF. The CDR3 DNA reads TGCGCCAGCAGCCAAGTCCTTAAGCGGGAGGGTAAGGTCGAGCAGTACTTC.

This chain uses TRBV5-4 with TRBJ1-1, with TRBD1 matching 8 bases. The CDR3 contains 15 residues. Germline trimming cut 4 bases from V and 0 bases from J; bases unmatched to any gene: 5. Germline CDR1 reads SGHNT; CDR2 reads YYREEE (reference sequence). The CDR3 protein is CASSAPGGLNTEAFF. The CDR3 DNA follows: TGTGCCAGCAGCGCCCCAGGGGGCCTGAACACTGAAGCTTTCTTT. The complete variable domain, with remaining parts taken from reference TRBV5-4 and TRBJ1-1, reads ETGVTQSPTHLIKTRGQQVTLRCSSQSGHNTVSWYQQALGQGPQFIFQYYREEENGRGNFPPRFSGLQFPNYSSELNVNALELDDSALYLCASSAPGGLNTEAFFGQGTRLTVV.

The CDR3 DNA reads TGCGCCAGCAGTGAGACGGGGACAGCCAAGGAGACCCAGTACTTC. It specifies CASSETGTAKETQYF. V is TRBV10-1 and J is TRBJ2-5, with 7 bases lining up with TRBD1. The CDR3 totals 15 residues. The germline CDR1 and CDR2 sequences are WNHNN and SYGVQD (reference sequence). Trimming took 2 bases from V and 5 from J; bases not matched to a gene: 8.

This chain joins TRBV28 and TRBJ2-5; 9 bases are shared with TRBD2. The CDR3 runs to 15 residues. CDR1 and CDR2 (germline): MDHEN, SYDVKM. Trimming at V came to 8 bases and at J to 4 bases, leaving 11 bases not matched to a gene. The DNA of the CDR3 is TGTGCCAGCGAGGTAGGGCGGGAGGGCCGAGAGACCCAGTACTTC. Amino acids: CASEVGREGRETQYF.

The J gene is TRBJ1-2, the V gene TRBV10-3; 7 bases align to TRBD1. Trimming cost V 5 bases and J 7 bases; bases outside gene matches: 7. Germline values: CDR1 ENHRY, CDR2 SYGVKD. The CDR3 covers 13 residues. CDR3 loop: CAISLTGVVGYTF. The CDR3 bases are TGTGCCATCAGTCTAACAGGGGTTGTTGGCTACACCTTC.

Only one count was recorded for this clone. V is TRBV7-9 and J is TRBJ2-7, with 7 bases fitting TRBD1. Unmatched junction bases numbered 2, after V lost 6 bases and J lost 3 bases. Germline values: CDR1 SEHNR, CDR2 FQNEAQ (reference sequence). The CDR3 extends over 12 amino acids. The CDR3 nucleotides are TGTGCCAGCAGGACAGGGATCTACGAGCAGTACTTC. The encoded protein is CASRTGIYEQYF.

The CDR3 coding sequence is TGTGCCAGCAGTGATAGGACAGGGAGAGGTTACGAGCAGTACTTC. This codes for CASSDRTGRGYEQYF. The chain links TRBV6-1 to TRBJ2-7, with 8 nucleotides matching TRBD1. This CDR3 comprises 15 residues. V shed 3 bases and J 4 bases; nucleotides not matched to a gene: 8. CDR1 MNHNS and CDR2 SASEGT come from the germline V gene.

This clone was detected a few times. V usage is TRBV6-6 and J usage is TRBJ2-7; TRBD1 matches at 9 bases. V was clipped by 7 bases and J by 3 bases; unmatched bases: 7. The V gene's germline CDR1 is MNHNY and CDR2 SVGAGI (reference sequence). This CDR3 region has 14 residues. CDR3 coding DNA: TGTGCCAGCAAATCCGGGACAGGGATCTACGAGCAGTACTTC. This gives the protein CASKSGTGIYEQYF.